A single sample is the source of the 32 T cell receptor beta chains below, sequenced in a study of blood T cell repertoires in COVID-19. Sequenced by immunoSEQ multiplex PCR; TCRdb stores in-frame clones only, minus some. The table includes under 250,000 clones, approximately 90% detected once. Sequenced: peripheral blood. These TCRs come from a woman between 25 and 40 years old with COVID-19, enrolled during active disease.

This clone was seen more than once but under ten times. The rearrangement joins TRBV10-2 to TRBJ2-1, with TRBD2 identical over 9 bases. V lost 5 bases to trimming and J lost 6 bases; unmatched junction nucleotides: 5. The germline CDR1 and CDR2 sequences are WSHSY and SAAADI. The CDR3 has 14 residues. The CDR3 is CASSLAGAPNEQFF. The CDR3 coding sequence is TGCGCCAGCAGTTTAGCGGGAGCCCCCAATGAGCAGTTCTTC.

The chain uses TRBV19 and TRBJ2-2; D might be TRBD2 (5 bases). From germline, CDR1 is LNHDA and CDR2 SQIVND (reference sequence). This CDR3 contains 16 residues. With 3 bases removed from V and 3 bases from J, the gap between germline ends came to 14 bases. Here the CDR3 DNA reads TGTGCCAGTAGTATTGAGGGTGCTCGGGACACCGGGGAGCTGTTTTTT. This gives the protein CASSIEGARDTGELFF.

This chain connects TRBV3-1 (or the pseudogene TRBV3-2) to TRBJ1-2, with a tentative D call TRBD1 (6 bases). V lost 4 bases and J 3 bases, leaving 15 bases between the germline ends. This CDR3 is 15 amino acids long. Germline CDR1 is LGHDT and CDR2 is YNNKEL (reference sequence). CDR3 DNA sequence: TGTGCCAGCAGCCGGAGCCGGACAGACCACTATGGCTACACCTTC. Protein product: CASSRSRTDHYGYTF.

This clone has only a few counts. For the CDR3, the DNA is TGTGCCAGCAGCTCATCCGGACTATCGGGTGAGCAGTACGTC. It yields the protein CASSSSGLSGEQYV. The rearrangement links TRBV7-9 to TRBJ2-7, with D possibly TRBD2 on 6 matching bases. V lost 4 bases to trimming and J lost 7 bases, with 17 bases between them. The CDR3 length is 14 residues. CDR1 is SEHNR and CDR2 is FQNEAQ in the germline V gene (reference sequence).

The chain has TRBV19 and TRBJ1-2, with D perhaps TRBD1 (6 bases). The CDR3 spans 15 residues. The germline V gene has CDR1 LNHDA and CDR2 SQIVND (reference sequence). V lost 5 bases and J lost 5, with 18 bases in between. CDR3 sequence: CASSRGQQTGYGYTF. The DNA of the CDR3 is TGTGCCAGTAGTCGGGGACAACAAACTGGGTATGGCTACACCTTC.

In this sample, this clone turned up once. The J gene is TRBJ2-1, the V gene TRBV12-5, with D possibly TRBD2 on 7 matching bases. Trimming shortened V by 0 bases and J by 15 bases, and 18 bases separated the two germline ends. Germline CDR1 LGHNT, CDR2 FRNRAP. The CDR3 runs 14 residues. In DNA, the CDR3 is TGTGCTAGTGGTTTGGTACCGGGGGAGGGGGTTTGGTTCTTC. It is translated as CASGLVPGEGVWFF.

V gene TRBV29-1 combines with J gene TRBJ2-5; D gene ambiguous. The CDR3 runs to 10 residues. The germline CDR1 and CDR2 sequences are SQVTM and ANQGSEA. V shed 6 bases and J shed 1 base, with 3 bases lying between them. CDR3 sequence (DNA): TGCAGCGTGGCCCAAGAGACCCAGTACTTC. Translation: CSVAQETQYF.

The chain recombines TRBV6-2 or TRBV6-3 with TRBJ2-1; maybe TRBD1 (5 bases). This CDR3 spans 12 amino acids. The V gene's germline CDR1 is MNHEY and CDR2 SVGEGT. The ends were cut back, 6 bases at V and 5 bases at J, with 8 bases in the middle. The CDR3 DNA reads TGTGCCAGCAGCCAACAGGACAATGAGCAGTTCTTC. Translation gives CASSQQDNEQFF.

This clone was observed once. V gene TRBV5-1 combines with J gene TRBJ1-4, with 8 bases that match TRBD1. CDR1 is SGHRS and CDR2 is YFSETQ in the germline V gene. V lost 4 bases to trimming and J lost 3 bases; unmatched junction nucleotides: 5. CDR3 length: 15 amino acids. Written as DNA, the CDR3 is TGCGCCAGCAGCCCAGCGGGACAGGCTAATGAAAAACTGTTTTTT. Protein product: CASSPAGQANEKLFF.

This clone came up a few times. The chain combines TRBV10-3 with TRBJ1-1; D is unclear. Germline-derived CDR1 and CDR2 are ENHRY and SYGVKD. The CDR3 consists of 18 residues. V was pared by 1 base and J by 1 base, with 19 bases between. The CDR3: CAISEYSSDGIGNTEAFF. The CDR3 nucleotides read TGTGCCATCAGTGAGTACTCCTCAGACGGGATAGGGAACACTGAAGCTTTCTTT.

The chain has TRBV30 and TRBJ2-4, with 8 bases that match TRBD1. Per the germline V gene, CDR1 is GTSNPN and CDR2 is SVGIG (reference sequence). The CDR3 extends over 15 amino acids. The J segment lost 6 bases and the V segment lost 0 bases, leaving 7 bases of the junction unmatched. The CDR3 protein is CAWSVIPDRANIQYF. CDR3 nucleotide sequence: TGTGCCTGGAGTGTAATACCGGACAGGGCAAACATTCAGTACTTC.

This chain connects TRBV24-1 to TRBJ2-1; D unresolved. V dropped 5 bases and J dropped 5 bases, with 9 bases sitting between them. CDR1 and CDR2 from the germline V gene are KGHDR and SFDVKD. CDR3 size: 13 residues. Written as DNA, the CDR3 is TGTGCCACCAGTGCCCCAGGAAACAATGAGCAGTTCTTC. This encodes CATSAPGNNEQFF.

This chain uses TRBV9 with TRBJ2-1; D call uncertain. Trimming removed 4 bases at V and 6 bases at J, with 14 bases between. The CDR3 runs to 14 residues. Germline CDR1 and CDR2: SGDLS and YYNGEE. The CDR3 DNA sequence: TGTGCCAGCAGCACCCCGGGTGATATCAATGAGCAGTTCTTC. This encodes CASSTPGDINEQFF. The variable domain in full, completed from reference TRBV9 and TRBJ2-1, reads DSGVTQTPKHLITATGQRVTLRCSPRSGDLSVYWYQQSLDQGLQFLIQYYNGEERAKGNILERFSAQQFPDLHSELNLSSLELGDSALYFCASSTPGDINEQFFGPGTRLTVL.

The V and J genes are TRBV11-3 and TRBJ2-5, with 10 bases identical to TRBD1. CDR3 length: 14 residues. V lost 4 bases, J lost 4 bases, and 3 bases stayed unmatched. The germline V gene encodes CDR1 SGHNT and CDR2 YENEEA. The CDR3 sequence is CASSSRQGAETQYF. The DNA of the CDR3 is TGTGCCAGCAGCTCCCGACAGGGGGCAGAGACCCAGTACTTC.

The rearrangement links TRBV4-1 to TRBJ1-5; D remains ambiguous. This CDR3 is built from 14 residues. Trimming pared 1 base from V and 6 bases from J, leaving 10 bases between. Germline values: CDR1 MGHRA, CDR2 YSYEKL. The DNA for the CDR3 is TGCGCCAGCAGCCAAGGTGGAGGGTTTCAGCCCCAGCATTTT. It yields the protein CASSQGGGFQPQHF.

The J gene is TRBJ2-4, the V gene TRBV7-2; the match to TRBD2 covers 12 bases. Germline values: CDR1 SGHTA, CDR2 FQGNSA. With 3 bases clipped from V and 6 bases from J, the junction kept 6 bases outside the gene matches. This CDR3 has 16 amino acids. The CDR3 loop is CASSFPSGGAGNIQYF. For the CDR3, the DNA is TGTGCCAGCAGCTTCCCTAGCGGGGGGGCCGGAAACATTCAGTACTTC.

The J gene is TRBJ1-1, the V gene TRBV4-3, with D hard to call. The ends were cut back, 0 bases at V and 0 bases at J, with 14 bases in the middle. Germline-derived CDR1 and CDR2 are LGHNA and YSLEER. The CDR3 consists of 17 residues. For the CDR3, the DNA is TGCGCCAGCAGCCAAGATCCGGGCGGGCTGATGAACACTGAAGCTTTCTTT. It encodes CASSQDPGGLMNTEAFF.

CDR3 amino acids: CASSSRDGNEKLFF. The CDR3 DNA reads TGTGCCAGCAGTTCGCGGGACGGGAATGAAAAACTGTTTTTT. This rearrangement joins TRBV27 to TRBJ1-4; a possible D gene is TRBD1 (5 bases). V lost 4 bases and J 5 bases, leaving 11 bases between the germline ends. Germline CDR1 reads MNHEY; CDR2 reads SMNVEV (reference sequence). This CDR3 is built from 14 residues.

V usage is TRBV4-1 and J usage is TRBJ2-1, with 7 bases fitting TRBD1. The CDR3 consists of 16 residues. Germline V lookup: CDR1 MGHRA, CDR2 YSYEKL. V lost 0 bases, J lost 5 bases, and 7 bases stayed unmatched. CDR3 protein: CASSQEEGARDNEQFF. CDR3 DNA: TGCGCCAGCAGCCAAGAAGAGGGGGCAAGGGACAATGAGCAGTTCTTC.

This chain links TRBV28 with TRBJ1-2; the D gene is possibly TRBD1 (5 bases). The CDR3 has 14 amino acids. V was trimmed by 6 bases and J by 3 bases, leaving 14 bases between them. Germline CDR1 is MDHEN and CDR2 is SYDVKM. CDR3 protein: CASRLTGEDYGYTF. Here the CDR3 DNA reads TGTGCCAGCAGACTCACAGGAGAAGACTATGGCTACACCTTC.

The V gene is TRBV24-1, the J gene TRBJ2-5, with D perhaps matching TRBD2 (5 bases). The CDR3 sequence is 13 residues long. The V gene's germline CDR1 is KGHDR and CDR2 SFDVKD. With 2 bases removed from V and 5 bases from J, the gap between germline ends came to 8 bases. The CDR3 region is CATSDYGEETQYF. Written as DNA, the CDR3 is TGTGCCACCAGTGATTATGGGGAGGAGACCCAGTACTTC.

The chain combines TRBV21-1 with TRBJ1-1; the DNA was not used to check the table's D call, TRBD1. TRBV21-1 is assigned pseudogene status. The CDR3 is 16 amino acids. The CDR3 bases are TGTGCCAGCAGCAAAAACACCCGGACAGGGCCCACTGAAGCTTTCTTT. Its translation: CASSKNTRTGPTEAFF.

This rearrangement joins TRBV6-2 or TRBV6-3 to TRBJ2-1; 16 nucleotides match TRBD2. The CDR3 has 15 amino acids. CDR1 is MNHEY and CDR2 is SVGEGT in the germline V gene. V gave up 5 bases and J gave up 8 bases; unmatched junction bases: 3. This CDR3 is CASSPGTSGGDEQFF. The CDR3 nucleotides are TGTGCCAGCAGTCCCGGGACTAGCGGGGGGGATGAGCAGTTCTTC.

This clone was seen once. The rearrangement joins TRBV27 to TRBJ1-4; D possibly corresponds to TRBD1 (6 bases). Trimming removed 4 bases at V and 6 bases at J, with 15 bases between. This CDR3 comprises 15 residues. Germline V gives CDR1 MNHEY, CDR2 SMNVEV (reference sequence). The CDR3 loop is CASSSYTGRDEKLFF. CDR3 coding DNA: TGTGCCAGCAGTTCCTATACAGGGCGGGATGAAAAACTGTTTTTT.

V is TRBV12-5 and J is TRBJ2-1; 12 nucleotides match TRBD2. V shed 5 bases, J shed 8 bases, and the junction held 4 bases outside the gene matches. The CDR3 totals 14 residues. Germline loops: CDR1 LGHNT, CDR2 FRNRAP. The CDR3 reads CASGASGGADEQFF. The CDR3 nucleotides read TGTGCTAGTGGTGCTAGCGGGGGGGCCGATGAGCAGTTCTTC.

This chain connects TRBV10-2 to TRBJ2-3; 9 bases are a match to TRBD1. Germline lookup yields CDR1 WSHSY and CDR2 SAAADI. V trimming: 4 bases; J trimming: 2 bases; junction bases outside the gene matches: 7. The length of the CDR3 is 16 residues. Here the CDR3 reads CASSGTGGGVTDTQYF. The CDR3 nucleotides are TGCGCCAGCAGTGGAACAGGGGGCGGGGTCACAGATACGCAGTATTTT.

This chain uses TRBV28 with TRBJ1-4; D perhaps matches TRBD1 (5 bases). The CDR3 runs to 15 residues. V lost 5 bases, J lost 6 bases, and 16 bases lay in between. CDR1 is MDHEN and CDR2 is SYDVKM in the germline V gene. The CDR3 nucleotides are TGTGCCAGCAGTCTCACGGGCAGGGAAGATGAAAAACTGTTTTTT. As protein: CASSLTGREDEKLFF.

The chain recombines TRBV7-6 with TRBJ2-1; no definite D call. CDR1 is SGHVS and CDR2 is FNYEAQ in the germline V gene. V was clipped by 5 bases and J by 5 bases, with 16 bases between them. This CDR3 comprises 15 residues. The CDR3 loop reads CASSPRYSPDNEQFF. For the CDR3, the DNA is TGTGCCAGCAGCCCCCGCTATAGCCCCGACAATGAGCAGTTCTTC.

This chain links TRBV15 with TRBJ2-3; 8 nucleotides match TRBD1. This CDR3 contains 16 residues. The V gene's germline CDR1 is LNHNV and CDR2 YYDKDF (reference sequence). J gave up 1 base and V 1 base, and 4 bases lay outside the gene matches. In DNA form, the CDR3 reads TGTGCCACCAGCAGAGGACAGGGGACGCGCACAGATACGCAGTATTTT. It codes for CATSRGQGTRTDTQYF.

In its sample, this clone was seen a few times. J is TRBJ1-1 and V is TRBV6-5; D perhaps matches TRBD1 (6 bases). Trimming took 4 bases from V and 8 from J, leaving 11 bases between them. The CDR3 totals 12 residues. Germline CDR1 and CDR2: MNHEY and SVGAGI. The CDR3 DNA sequence: TGTGCCAGCAGTTCCAGGACAGACGAAGCTTTCTTT. It specifies CASSSRTDEAFF.

The chain joins TRBV5-4 to TRBJ2-7, with TRBD1 matching over 10 bases. In germline, CDR1 is SGHNT, CDR2 YYREEE (reference sequence). Losses at the gene ends were 9 bases for V and 1 base for J; bases not matched to a gene: 4. The CDR3 contains 13 residues. The CDR3 DNA reads as TGTGCCACCGGACAGGGGGTTTCCTACGAGCAGTACTTC. Translation: CATGQGVSYEQYF.

The chain couples TRBV7-6 to TRBJ2-7; 9 bases fit TRBD1. The CDR3 consists of 17 residues. V trimming: 5 bases; J trimming: 5 bases; junction bases outside the gene matches: 16. Germline V gives CDR1 SGHVS, CDR2 FNYEAQ. The CDR3 bases are TGTGCCAGCAGCCGAACTTCTCCGGGACAGGGTTTTAACGAGCAGTACTTC. Protein product: CASSRTSPGQGFNEQYF. The full variable domain, its missing parts supplied by reference TRBV7-6 and TRBJ2-7, is GAGVSQSPRYKVTKRGQDVALRCDPISGHVSLYWYRQALGQGPEFLTYFNYEAQQDKSGLPNDRFSAERPEGSISTLTIQRTEQRDSAMYRCASSRTSPGQGFNEQYFGPGTRLTVT.